One sample yielded the 30 T cell receptor beta chains listed below, sequenced in a study of shared clonotypes between healthy human individuals. Terminally differentiated effector memory CD45RA+ cells were excluded by CCR7 positive selection of CD45RO-negative cells. Using immunoSEQ multiplex PCR, the repertoire was profiled, and TCRdb retains in-frame clones only, with some absent. Altogether about 2 million clones are present, about 95% being singletons, with the ten largest covering about 1.1%. The sequencing input was naive CD8+ T cells sorted from blood. The receptor source for this set is a man between 18 and 29 years old in good health.

The rearrangement joins TRBV29-1 to TRBJ2-4, with TRBD1 matching over 9 bases. This CDR3 has 17 residues. Germline V gene sequence: CDR1 SQVTM, CDR2 ANQGSEA. Trimming cost V 3 bases and J 6 bases; bases outside gene matches: 15. Written as DNA, the CDR3 is TGCAGCGTTGAGGGCCTGAAAAGGGAGGGACAGGGAAACATTCAGTACTTC. Translated, it gives CSVEGLKREGQGNIQYF.

The chain combines TRBV6-5 with TRBJ2-7; 11 nucleotides line up with TRBD1. CDR1 and CDR2 (germline): MNHEY, SVGAGI. The CDR3 runs 16 residues. Unmatched junction bases numbered 5, after V lost 4 bases and J lost 0 bases. The CDR3, as DNA: TGTGCCAGCAGTTGGACAGGGGGCACTATCTCCTACGAGCAGTACTTC. The encoded protein is CASSWTGGTISYEQYF.

The rearrangement links TRBV25-1 to TRBJ2-7, with TRBD1 matching over 8 bases. The J segment lost 0 bases and the V segment lost 5 bases, leaving 3 bases of the junction unmatched. CDR1 and CDR2 from the germline V gene are MGHDK and SYGVNS. CDR3 length: 14 residues. Here the CDR3 DNA reads TGTGCCAGCAGTCCACAGGGGGGCTCCTACGAGCAGTACTTC. Translating it yields CASSPQGGSYEQYF.

The chain combines TRBV6-5 with TRBJ2-7; 7 positions agree with TRBD2. Germline V gene sequence: CDR1 MNHEY, CDR2 SVGAGI. This CDR3 has 14 amino acids. J gave up 7 bases and V 0 bases, and 6 bases lay outside the gene matches. This chain's CDR3 is CASSYSGGSREQYF. In nucleotides, the CDR3 is TGTGCCAGCAGTTACTCGGGCGGGAGTAGGGAGCAGTACTTC.

A single count supports this clone. At one boundary the junction diverges from the germline segment, which might be a read error. The same CDR3 is also encoded by other DNA sequences in this sample. The chain has TRBV15 and TRBJ2-5, with TRBD1 matching over 7 bases. The length of the CDR3 is 15 residues. Germline CDR1 and CDR2: LNHNV and YYDKDF (reference sequence). The CDR3 DNA is TGTGCCACCAGCAGAGCCCGGGACAGTCAAGAGACTCAGTACTTC. This codes for CATSRARDSQETQYF.

This clone was seen only once. The chain's CDR3 is CASSYVLAVHNEQFF. The CDR3 DNA reads TGTGCCAGCAGTTACGTACTAGCGGTACACAATGAGCAGTTCTTC. The chain carries TRBV6-6 and TRBJ2-1; 8 bases fit TRBD2. The CDR3 has 15 amino acids. V lost 2 bases, J lost 5 bases, and 5 bases stayed unmatched. From germline, CDR1 is MNHNY and CDR2 SVGAGI (reference sequence).

J is TRBJ2-2 and V is TRBV6-6; D is perhaps TRBD2 (6 bases). The V and J ends lost 5 bases and 7 bases respectively, with 14 bases between them. This CDR3 is built from 14 residues. CDR1 and CDR2 from the germline V gene are MNHNY and SVGAGI (reference sequence). DNA for the CDR3: TGTGCCAGCAGTCCCGGGAGAATCGGCGGGGAGCTGTTTTTT. Translating it yields CASSPGRIGGELFF.

The chain employs TRBV4-1 and TRBJ2-3, with TRBD1 as a possible D gene (6 bases). Germline CDR1 reads MGHRA; CDR2 reads YSYEKL. V lost 0 bases and J 2 bases, leaving 9 bases between the germline ends. The CDR3 has 15 amino acids. The CDR3 reads CASSQEWDNTDTQYF. The CDR3, as DNA: TGCGCCAGCAGCCAAGAATGGGACAACACAGATACGCAGTATTTT.

This chain links TRBV27 with TRBJ2-2, with D perhaps matching TRBD2 (5 bases). Trimming left V 7 bases short and J 5 bases short, with 8 bases between. The CDR3 has 12 residues. Germline CDR1 reads MNHEY; CDR2 reads SMNVEV (reference sequence). The CDR3 coding sequence is TGTGCCAGCACCTCGGGGACCGGGGAGCTGTTTTTT. This translates into CASTSGTGELFF.

The chain is built from TRBV29-1 and TRBJ1-4; a possible D gene is TRBD1 (6 bases). V lost 5 bases, J lost 6 bases, and 19 bases lay in between. This CDR3 has 15 amino acids. Germline V CDR1 and CDR2: SQVTM, ANQGSEA. Here the CDR3 DNA reads TGCAGCGTTAACATTCCGGGACCAGGGGATGAAAAACTGTTTTTT. It yields the protein CSVNIPGPGDEKLFF. The variable domain in full, with the rest retrieved from reference TRBV29-1 and TRBJ1-4, is SAVISQKPSRDICQRGTSLTIQCQVDSQVTMMFWYRQQPGQSLTLIATANQGSEATYESGFVIDKFPISRPNLTFSTLTVSNMSPEDSSIYLCSVNIPGPGDEKLFFGSGTQLSVL.

The chain recombines TRBV27 with TRBJ1-2; 8 positions agree with TRBD1. V gave up 0 bases and J gave up 6 bases; unmatched junction bases: 3. From germline, CDR1 is MNHEY and CDR2 SMNVEV (reference sequence). The CDR3 has 14 amino acids. The CDR3 protein is CASSLSNRGDGYTF. CDR3 in DNA: TGTGCCAGCAGTTTATCGAACAGGGGGGATGGCTACACCTTC.

This clone has a single count. The chain links TRBV12-1 to TRBJ2-2; TRBD2, as called in the table, went unchecked against the DNA. TRBV12-1 is deemed a pseudogene. This CDR3 is built from 12 residues. CDR3 DNA sequence: TGTGCCAGCACCTTTAACTCCGGGGAGCTGTTTTTT. As protein: CASTFNSGELFF.

The V gene is TRBV14, the J gene TRBJ2-7, with 9 positions matching TRBD1. This CDR3 is 16 amino acids long. After removal of 3 bases from V and 2 bases from J, the junction contained 8 bases not matched to a gene. The germline V gene has CDR1 SGHDN and CDR2 FVKESK. In DNA, the CDR3 is TGTGCCAGCAGCCATGCTCCGGGACAGGGAACCTACGAGCAGTACTTC. As protein: CASSHAPGQGTYEQYF.

The V call is TRBV7-9, the J call TRBJ2-5; 8 nucleotides match TRBD1. There are 15 residues in the CDR3. V lost 3 bases and J lost 4; bases outside the gene matches: 7. Per the germline V gene, CDR1 is SEHNR and CDR2 is FQNEAQ (reference sequence). CDR3 DNA sequence: TGTGCCAGCAGCTTGGTGACAGGGGAAGGAGAGACCCAGTACTTC. Its protein product is CASSLVTGEGETQYF.

The V gene is TRBV27, the J gene TRBJ2-7, with 7 nucleotides matching TRBD1. The V and J ends lost 4 bases and 9 bases, in that order; junction bases with no gene match: 15. Germline V gene data show CDR1 as MNHEY and CDR2 as SMNVEV (reference sequence). The CDR3 has 15 residues. CDR3 residues: CASSSTLDRDNGQYF. CDR3 nucleotides: TGTGCCAGCAGTTCGACCCTAGACAGGGACAACGGGCAGTACTTC.

The chain combines TRBV5-1 with TRBJ1-4; D unresolved. The CDR3 is 14 amino acids. Germline assignment: CDR1 SGHRS and CDR2 YFSETQ. V lost 3 bases to trimming and J lost 5 bases, with 11 bases between them. The CDR3 protein is CASSSRTDNEKLFF. DNA for the CDR3: TGCGCCAGCAGCTCCCGGACGGACAATGAAAAACTGTTTTTT.

The chain is built from TRBV4-1 and TRBJ2-7; the match to TRBD1 covers 10 bases. CDR3 length equals 14 residues. CDR1 is MGHRA and CDR2 is YSYEKL in the germline V gene. The J segment lost 4 bases and the V segment lost 4 bases, leaving 4 bases of the junction unmatched. The CDR3 coding sequence is TGCGCCAGCAGCCCGGGACAGGGGATTTACGAGCAGTACTTC. It codes for CASSPGQGIYEQYF.

About this clone: The same CDR3 also results from other DNA sequences found in this sample. This rearrangement joins TRBV5-6 to TRBJ2-2, with 7 bases fitting TRBD2. Per the germline V gene, CDR1 is SGHDT and CDR2 is YYEEEE. This CDR3 is built from 14 residues. V dropped 4 bases and J dropped 3; count of bases not matched to a gene: 3. CDR3 bases: TGTGCCAGCAGCAGCGGGACGGACACCGGGGAGCTGTTTTTT. As protein: CASSSGTDTGELFF.

V usage is TRBV5-1 and J usage is TRBJ2-1; D is ambiguous. Germline values: CDR1 SGHRS, CDR2 YFSETQ. V was trimmed by 3 bases and J by 10 bases, leaving 11 bases between them. This CDR3 is 12 amino acids long. The CDR3 DNA follows: TGCGCCAGCAGCTGGCAGGTAGACGAGCAGTTCTTC. Its translation is CASSWQVDEQFF.

The rearrangement joins TRBV4-3 to TRBJ1-1, with TRBD1 identical over 7 bases. The germline V gene encodes CDR1 LGHNA and CDR2 YSLEER. This CDR3 contains 17 residues. The junction had 8 bases not matched to a gene; V was cut back by 0 bases and J by 1 base. DNA of the CDR3: TGCGCCAGCAGCCAAGATGGAGGGGGCCCTTGGAACACTGAAGCTTTCTTT. Residues: CASSQDGGGPWNTEAFF.

This clone has a handful of counts. Other DNA sequences in this specimen translate into the identical CDR3. The chain recombines TRBV7-9 with TRBJ2-7; the D is unclear. V shed 4 bases and J shed 3 bases, with 4 bases lying between them. This CDR3 comprises 11 residues. Germline-derived CDR1 and CDR2 are SEHNR and FQNEAQ (reference sequence). The CDR3 loop reads CASSSDYEQYF. The CDR3, as DNA: TGTGCCAGCAGCTCCGACTACGAGCAGTACTTC.

This clone was recorded once. The CDR3 does not end in the conserved phenylalanine or tryptophan, so this is likely a read error. The limits of the CDR3 on the DNA are not certain, so only TCRdb's listed CDR3 is given. CDR3 residues: CASSFGSGADGII. The chain has TRBV5-6 and TRBJ1-1. Counting both end residues, the CDR3 totals 13 amino acids. Germline CDR1 and CDR2: SGHDT and YYEEEE.

The V gene is TRBV6-1, the J gene TRBJ2-7; D is perhaps TRBD2 (5 bases). The CDR3 runs to 14 residues. V was trimmed by 4 bases and J by 3 bases, leaving 13 bases between them. In germline, CDR1 is MNHNS, CDR2 SASEGT. CDR3 protein: CASSGGDRYYEQYF. CDR3 in DNA: TGTGCCAGCAGTGGGGGAGACCGCTACTACGAGCAGTACTTC.

The chain combines TRBV29-1 with TRBJ1-1; D is undetermined. V was pared by 3 bases and J by 3 bases, with 5 bases between. The CDR3 length is 11 residues. Per germline, CDR1 SQVTM and CDR2 ANQGSEA. The CDR3: CSVDSYTEAFF. The CDR3 nucleotides are TGCAGCGTTGACTCTTACACTGAAGCTTTCTTT.

The chain is built from TRBV27 and TRBJ2-5; D might be TRBD1 (6 bases). The germline CDR1 and CDR2 sequences are MNHEY and SMNVEV (reference sequence). CDR3 length equals 16 residues. V lost 4 bases to trimming and J lost 4 bases, with 19 bases between them. CDR3 loop: CASSSKTEQGRETQYF. Written as DNA, the CDR3 is TGTGCCAGCAGTTCAAAAACAGAACAGGGTCGAGAGACCCAGTACTTC.

The rearrangement joins TRBV27 to TRBJ1-5; tentatively, D is TRBD1 (6 bases). This CDR3 spans 13 amino acids. Germline CDR1 reads MNHEY; CDR2 reads SMNVEV (reference sequence). Trimming left V 6 bases short and J 7 bases short, with 13 bases between. The CDR3 sequence is CASSAGAGQPQHF. CDR3 bases: TGTGCCAGCAGCGCGGGGGCCGGGCAGCCCCAGCATTTT.

The chain combines TRBV6-5 with TRBJ1-1; D remains unclear. Germline V gives CDR1 MNHEY, CDR2 SVGAGI. The V end was cut by 8 bases, the J end by 4 bases, with 8 bases between. The CDR3 covers 11 residues. The CDR3 sequence: CASASGTEAFF. The CDR3 nucleotides read TGTGCCAGCGCGTCCGGCACTGAAGCTTTCTTT.

The chain employs TRBV12-5 and TRBJ2-1; 8 bases match TRBD2. CDR3 length equals 13 residues. Germline CDR1 and CDR2: LGHNT and FRNRAP. V dropped 0 bases and J dropped 8; count of bases not matched to a gene: 0. The chain's CDR3 is CASGLVLADEQFF. Here the CDR3 DNA reads TGTGCTAGTGGTTTGGTACTAGCGGATGAGCAGTTCTTC.

The chain has TRBV4-3 and TRBJ2-1, with TRBD2 identical over 11 bases. There are 16 residues in the CDR3. Per germline, CDR1 LGHNA and CDR2 YSLEER. V was clipped by 3 bases and J by 4 bases; unmatched bases: 5. The CDR3 is CASSHIAGGPYNEQFF. The CDR3, as DNA: TGCGCCAGCAGCCATATAGCGGGAGGGCCATACAATGAGCAGTTCTTC.

The rearrangement links TRBV4-3 to TRBJ2-1; D remains unclear. The ends were cut back, 3 bases at V and 1 base at J, with 10 bases in the middle. CDR1 and CDR2 from the germline V gene are LGHNA and YSLEER. The CDR3 consists of 15 residues. CDR3 amino acids: CASSQGRRSYNEQFF. The DNA of the CDR3 is TGCGCCAGCAGCCAGGGTCGGCGGTCCTACAATGAGCAGTTCTTC.